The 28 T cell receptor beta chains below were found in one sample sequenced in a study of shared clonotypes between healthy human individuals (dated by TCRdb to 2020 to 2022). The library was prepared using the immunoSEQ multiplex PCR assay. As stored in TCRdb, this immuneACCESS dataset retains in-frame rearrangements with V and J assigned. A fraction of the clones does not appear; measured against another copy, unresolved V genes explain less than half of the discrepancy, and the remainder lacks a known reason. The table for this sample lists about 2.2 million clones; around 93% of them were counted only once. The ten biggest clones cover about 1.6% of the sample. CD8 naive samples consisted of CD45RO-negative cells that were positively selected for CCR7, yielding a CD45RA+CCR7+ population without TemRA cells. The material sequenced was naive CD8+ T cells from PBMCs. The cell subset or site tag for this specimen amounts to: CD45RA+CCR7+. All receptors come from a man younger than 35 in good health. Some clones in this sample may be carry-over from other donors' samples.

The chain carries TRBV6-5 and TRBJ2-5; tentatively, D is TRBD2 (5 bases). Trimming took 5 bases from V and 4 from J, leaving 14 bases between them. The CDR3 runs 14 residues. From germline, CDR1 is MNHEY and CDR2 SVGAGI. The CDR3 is CASSATAGGETQYF. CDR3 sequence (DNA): TGTGCCAGCAGTGCCACCGCGGGTGGAGAGACCCAGTACTTC.

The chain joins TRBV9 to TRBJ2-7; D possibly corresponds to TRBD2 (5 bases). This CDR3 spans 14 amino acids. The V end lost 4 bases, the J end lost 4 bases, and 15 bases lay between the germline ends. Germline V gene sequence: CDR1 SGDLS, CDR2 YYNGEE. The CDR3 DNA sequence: TGTGCCAGCAGCCCACGGGGAACGGATTACGAGCAGTACTTC. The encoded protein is CASSPRGTDYEQYF.

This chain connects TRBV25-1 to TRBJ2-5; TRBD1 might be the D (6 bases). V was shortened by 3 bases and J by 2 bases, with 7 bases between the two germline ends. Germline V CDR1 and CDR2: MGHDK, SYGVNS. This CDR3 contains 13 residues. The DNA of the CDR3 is TGTGCCAGCAGTGATACAGGGCAAGAGACCCAGTACTTC. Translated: CASSDTGQETQYF. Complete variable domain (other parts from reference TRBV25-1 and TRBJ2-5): EADIYQTPRYLVIGTGKKITLECSQTMGHDKMYWYQQDPGMELHLIHYSYGVNSTEKGDLSSESTVSRIRTEHFPLTLESARPSHTSQYLCASSDTGQETQYFGPGTRLLVL.

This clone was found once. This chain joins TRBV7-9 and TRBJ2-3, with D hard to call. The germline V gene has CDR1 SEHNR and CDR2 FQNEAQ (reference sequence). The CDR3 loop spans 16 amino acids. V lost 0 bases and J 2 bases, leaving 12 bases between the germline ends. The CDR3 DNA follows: TGTGCCAGCAGCTTAGCCACCGACGTATACACAGATACGCAGTATTTT. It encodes CASSLATDVYTDTQYF.

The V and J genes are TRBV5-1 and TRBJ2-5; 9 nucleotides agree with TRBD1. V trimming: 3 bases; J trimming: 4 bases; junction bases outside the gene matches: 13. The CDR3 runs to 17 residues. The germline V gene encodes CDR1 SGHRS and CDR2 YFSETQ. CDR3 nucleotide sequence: TGCGCCAGCAGCTCACGGTCGGAGACAGGGGGTTTAGAGACCCAGTACTTC. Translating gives CASSSRSETGGLETQYF.

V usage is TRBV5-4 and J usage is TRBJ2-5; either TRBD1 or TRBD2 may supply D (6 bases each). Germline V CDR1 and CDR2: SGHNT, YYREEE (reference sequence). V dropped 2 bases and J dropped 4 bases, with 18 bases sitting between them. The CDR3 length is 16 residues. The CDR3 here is CASSFERIGGGETQYF. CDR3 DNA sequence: TGTGCCAGCAGCTTTGAACGGATAGGAGGGGGAGAGACCCAGTACTTC.

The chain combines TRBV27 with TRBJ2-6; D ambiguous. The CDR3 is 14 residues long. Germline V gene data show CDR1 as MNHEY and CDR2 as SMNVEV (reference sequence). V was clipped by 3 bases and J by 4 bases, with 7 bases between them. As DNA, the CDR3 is TGTGCCAGCAGTTTCTTGGTGGGGGCCAACGTCCTGACTTTC. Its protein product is CASSFLVGANVLTF.

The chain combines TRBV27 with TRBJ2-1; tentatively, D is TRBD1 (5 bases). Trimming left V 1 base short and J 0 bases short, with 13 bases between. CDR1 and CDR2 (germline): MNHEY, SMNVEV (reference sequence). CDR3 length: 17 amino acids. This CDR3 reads CASSLFRTTSSYNEQFF. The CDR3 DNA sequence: TGTGCCAGCAGTTTATTCCGGACAACAAGCTCCTACAATGAGCAGTTCTTC.

CDR3 coding DNA: TGTGCCAGCAGCCATCTATCCGGGACAGGGCCCCACGAGCAGTACTTC. Protein: CASSHLSGTGPHEQYF. The genes are TRBV27 and TRBJ2-7; 9 bases fit TRBD1. CDR1 is MNHEY and CDR2 is SMNVEV in the germline V gene (reference sequence). The CDR3 has 16 amino acids. Losses at the gene ends were 6 bases for V and 5 bases for J; bases not matched to a gene: 14.

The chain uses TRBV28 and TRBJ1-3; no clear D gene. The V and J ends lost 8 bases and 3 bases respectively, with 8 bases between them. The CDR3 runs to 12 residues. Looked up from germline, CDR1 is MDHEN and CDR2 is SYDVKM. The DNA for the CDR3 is TGTGCCAGCGGCCCGAGTGGAAACACCATATATTTT. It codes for CASGPSGNTIYF.

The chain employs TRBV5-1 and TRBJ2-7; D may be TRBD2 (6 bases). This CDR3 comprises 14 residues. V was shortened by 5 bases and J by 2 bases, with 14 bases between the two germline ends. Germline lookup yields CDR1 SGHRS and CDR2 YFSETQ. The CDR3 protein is CASSSGTPTYEQYF. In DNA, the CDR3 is TGCGCCAGCAGTTCCGGGACTCCAACCTACGAGCAGTACTTC.

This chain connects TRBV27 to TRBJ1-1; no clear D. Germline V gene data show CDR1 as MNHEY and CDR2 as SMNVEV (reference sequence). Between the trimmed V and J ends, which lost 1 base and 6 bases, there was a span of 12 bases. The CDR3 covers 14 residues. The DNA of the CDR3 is TGTGCCAGCAGTTTATATGCGACGATCCCTGAAGCTTTCTTT. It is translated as CASSLYATIPEAFF.

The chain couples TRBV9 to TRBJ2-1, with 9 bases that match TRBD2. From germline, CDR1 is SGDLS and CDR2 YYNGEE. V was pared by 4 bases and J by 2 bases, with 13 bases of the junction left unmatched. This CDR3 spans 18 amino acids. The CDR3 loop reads CASSPRGASGNPYNEQFF. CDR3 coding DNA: TGTGCCAGCAGCCCCCGGGGCGCTAGCGGGAACCCCTACAATGAGCAGTTCTTC.

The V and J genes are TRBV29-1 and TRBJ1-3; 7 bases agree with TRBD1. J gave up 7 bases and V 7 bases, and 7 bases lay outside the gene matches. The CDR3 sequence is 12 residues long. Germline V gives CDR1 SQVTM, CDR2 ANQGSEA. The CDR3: CSALTGRNTIYF. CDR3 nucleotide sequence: TGCAGCGCATTGACAGGGAGGAACACCATATATTTT.

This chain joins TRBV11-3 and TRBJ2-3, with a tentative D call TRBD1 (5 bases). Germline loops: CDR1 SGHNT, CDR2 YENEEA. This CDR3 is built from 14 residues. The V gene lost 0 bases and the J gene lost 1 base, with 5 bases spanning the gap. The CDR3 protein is CASSLDRGTDTQYF. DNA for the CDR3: TGTGCCAGCAGCTTAGACAGGGGCACAGATACGCAGTATTTT.

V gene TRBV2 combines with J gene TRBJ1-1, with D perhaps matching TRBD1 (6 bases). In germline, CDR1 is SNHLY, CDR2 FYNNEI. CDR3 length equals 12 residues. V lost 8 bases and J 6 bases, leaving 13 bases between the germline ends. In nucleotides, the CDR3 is TGTGCCAGCGGGCCCGGGGGCTCTGAAGCTTTCTTT. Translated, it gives CASGPGGSEAFF.

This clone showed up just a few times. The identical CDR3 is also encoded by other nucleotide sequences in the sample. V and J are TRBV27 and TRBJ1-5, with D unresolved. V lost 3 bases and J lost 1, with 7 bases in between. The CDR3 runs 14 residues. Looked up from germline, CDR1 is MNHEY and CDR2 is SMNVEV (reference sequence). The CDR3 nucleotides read TGTGCCAGCAGTTTGCGGCAGAGCAATCAGCCCCAGCATTTT. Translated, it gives CASSLRQSNQPQHF.

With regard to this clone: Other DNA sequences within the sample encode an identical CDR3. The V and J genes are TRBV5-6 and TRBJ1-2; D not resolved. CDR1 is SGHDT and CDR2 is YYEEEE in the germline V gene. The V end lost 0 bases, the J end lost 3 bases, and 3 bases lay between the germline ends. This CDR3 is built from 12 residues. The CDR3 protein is CASSLGDYGYTF. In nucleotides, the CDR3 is TGTGCCAGCAGCTTGGGGGACTATGGCTACACCTTC.

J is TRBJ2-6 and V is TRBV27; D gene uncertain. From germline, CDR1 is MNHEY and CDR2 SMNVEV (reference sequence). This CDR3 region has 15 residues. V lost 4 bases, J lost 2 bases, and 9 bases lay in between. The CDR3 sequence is CASSSWATGANVLTF. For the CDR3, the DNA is TGTGCCAGCAGTTCCTGGGCCACTGGGGCCAACGTCCTGACTTTC. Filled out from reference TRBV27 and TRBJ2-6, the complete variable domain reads EAQVTQNPRYLITVTGKKLTVTCSQNMNHEYMSWYRQDPGLGLRQIYYSMNVEVTDKGDVPEGYKVSRKEKRNFPLILESPSPNQTSLYFCASSSWATGANVLTFGAGSRLTVL.

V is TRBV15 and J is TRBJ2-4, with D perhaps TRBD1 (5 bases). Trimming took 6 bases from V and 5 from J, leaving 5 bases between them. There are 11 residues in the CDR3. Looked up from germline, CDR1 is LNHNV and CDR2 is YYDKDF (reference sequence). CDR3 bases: TGTGCCACCAGGACAGAAAACATTCAGTACTTC. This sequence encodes CATRTENIQYF. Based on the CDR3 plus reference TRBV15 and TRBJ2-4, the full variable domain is DAMVIQNPRYQVTQFGKPVTLSCSQTLNHNVMYWYQQKSSQAPKLLFHYYDKDFNNEADTPDNFQSRRPNTSFCFLDIRSPGLGDTAMYLCATRTENIQYFGAGTRLSVL.

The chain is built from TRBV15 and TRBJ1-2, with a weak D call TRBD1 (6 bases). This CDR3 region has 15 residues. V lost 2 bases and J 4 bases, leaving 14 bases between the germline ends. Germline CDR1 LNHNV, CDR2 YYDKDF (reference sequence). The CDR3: CATSRSLLTGYGYTF. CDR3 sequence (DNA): TGTGCCACCAGCAGATCCCTCCTGACAGGCTATGGCTACACCTTC.

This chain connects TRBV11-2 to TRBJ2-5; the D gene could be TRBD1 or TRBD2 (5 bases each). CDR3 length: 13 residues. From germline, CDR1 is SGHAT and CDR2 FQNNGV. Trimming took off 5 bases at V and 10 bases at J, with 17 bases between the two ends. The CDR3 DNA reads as TGTGCCAGCAGCCTGGGACGGACAAGAGACCAGTACTTC. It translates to CASSLGRTRDQYF.

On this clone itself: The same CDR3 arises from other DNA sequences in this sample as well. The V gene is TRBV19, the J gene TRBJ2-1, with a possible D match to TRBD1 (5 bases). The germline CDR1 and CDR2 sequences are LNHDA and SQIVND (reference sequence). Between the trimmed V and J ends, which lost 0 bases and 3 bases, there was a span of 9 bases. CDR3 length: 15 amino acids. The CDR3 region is CASSIDRDSYNEQFF. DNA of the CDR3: TGTGCCAGTAGTATAGACCGAGACAGCTACAATGAGCAGTTCTTC.

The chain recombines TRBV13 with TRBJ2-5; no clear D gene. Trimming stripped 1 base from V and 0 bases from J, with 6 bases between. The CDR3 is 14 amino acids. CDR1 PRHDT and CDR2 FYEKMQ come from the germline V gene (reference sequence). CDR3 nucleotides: TGTGCCAGCAGCTTAGTCCAGTACCAAGAGACCCAGTACTTC. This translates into CASSLVQYQETQYF.

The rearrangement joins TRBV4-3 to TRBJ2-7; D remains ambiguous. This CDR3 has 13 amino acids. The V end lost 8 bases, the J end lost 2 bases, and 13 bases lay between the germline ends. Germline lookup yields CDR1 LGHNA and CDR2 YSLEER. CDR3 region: CASGPGRTYEQYF. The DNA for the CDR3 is TGCGCCAGCGGACCAGGTCGTACCTACGAGCAGTACTTC.

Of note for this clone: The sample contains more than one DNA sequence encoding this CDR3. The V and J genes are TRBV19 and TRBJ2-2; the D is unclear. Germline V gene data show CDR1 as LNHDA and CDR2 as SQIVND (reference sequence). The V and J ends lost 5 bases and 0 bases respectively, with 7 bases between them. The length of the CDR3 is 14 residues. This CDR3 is CASSSGPNTGELFF. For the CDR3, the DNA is TGTGCCAGTAGTTCGGGCCCGAACACCGGGGAGCTGTTTTTT.

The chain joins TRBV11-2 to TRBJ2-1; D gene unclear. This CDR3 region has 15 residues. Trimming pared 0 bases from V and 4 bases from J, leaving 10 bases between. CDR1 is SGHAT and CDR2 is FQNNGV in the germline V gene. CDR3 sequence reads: CASSLEAAHYNEQFF. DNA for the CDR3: TGTGCCAGCAGCTTAGAAGCCGCCCATTACAATGAGCAGTTCTTC.

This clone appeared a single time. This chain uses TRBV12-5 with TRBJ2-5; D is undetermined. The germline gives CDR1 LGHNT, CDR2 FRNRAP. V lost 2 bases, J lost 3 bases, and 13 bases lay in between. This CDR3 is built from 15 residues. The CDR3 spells CASGLTPRVEETQYF. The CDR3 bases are TGTGCTAGTGGTTTGACCCCCAGAGTGGAAGAGACCCAGTACTTC.